The clone carrying this T cell receptor beta chain was seen repeatedly, ten times or more. Its specificity is unknown. The data are from a study of blood T cells in healthy people across ages. Study-wide results and limits: Age brought a roughly linear fall in TCR beta diversity measured per million T cells.

The second PCR ran roughly 6 to 12 cycles with a sample-barcoded 5' primer and J-beta primers. TCRdb reanalysed the 5' RACE reads using MiXCR and keeps one entry per CDR3 protein. Among more than 1,400,000 distinct CDR3 sequences listed, around 39% were seen once. Every donor contributed around 10 milliliters of peripheral blood by blood draw. Per germline, CDR1 SNHLY and CDR2 FYNNEI. Deletions cut 4 bases from V and 1 base from J, with 7 bases between. The CDR3 has 13 residues. The TCR sequence derives from a woman younger than 30 in good health. The sample consisted of blood. V and J are TRBV2 and TRBJ1-2, with TRBD1 as a possible D gene (5 bases). CDR3 in DNA: TGTGCCAGCAGTGGGGACGGTAACTATGGCTACACCTTC. Encoded protein: CASSGDGNYGYTF.